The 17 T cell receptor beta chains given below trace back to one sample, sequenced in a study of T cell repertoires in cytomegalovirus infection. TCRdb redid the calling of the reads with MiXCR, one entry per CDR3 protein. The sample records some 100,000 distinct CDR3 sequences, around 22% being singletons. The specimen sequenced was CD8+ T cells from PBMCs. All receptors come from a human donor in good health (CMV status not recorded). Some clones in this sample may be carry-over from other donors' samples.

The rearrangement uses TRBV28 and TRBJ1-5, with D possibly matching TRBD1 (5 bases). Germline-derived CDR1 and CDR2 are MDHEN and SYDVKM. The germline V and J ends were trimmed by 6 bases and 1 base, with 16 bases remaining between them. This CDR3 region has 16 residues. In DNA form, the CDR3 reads TGTGCCAGCAGGTTAAGGGCAGGGCTCAGCAATCAGCCCCAGCATTTT. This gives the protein CASRLRAGLSNQPQHF.

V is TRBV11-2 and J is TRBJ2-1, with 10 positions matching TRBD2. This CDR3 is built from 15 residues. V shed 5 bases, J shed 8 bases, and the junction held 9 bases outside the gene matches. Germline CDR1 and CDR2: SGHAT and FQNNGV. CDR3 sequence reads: CASSRKREGQHEQFF. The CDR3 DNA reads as TGTGCCAGCAGCCGTAAGCGGGAGGGCCAGCATGAGCAGTTCTTC.

The CDR3 DNA is TGCAGTGCCGCGGGGGACGGGGGGGCTGATGAGCAGTTCTTC. This sequence encodes CSAAGDGGADEQFF. The chain recombines TRBV20-1 with TRBJ2-1; 8 positions match TRBD2. V dropped 6 bases and J dropped 8; count of bases not matched to a gene: 12. Germline V gene sequence: CDR1 DFQATT, CDR2 SNEGSKA (reference sequence). The length of the CDR3 is 14 residues.

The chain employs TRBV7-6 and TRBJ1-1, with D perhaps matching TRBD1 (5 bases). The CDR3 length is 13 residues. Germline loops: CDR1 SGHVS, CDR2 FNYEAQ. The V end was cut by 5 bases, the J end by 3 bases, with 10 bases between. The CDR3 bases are TGTGCCAGCAGCGGGGGATGGGACACTGAAGCTTTCTTT. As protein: CASSGGWDTEAFF.

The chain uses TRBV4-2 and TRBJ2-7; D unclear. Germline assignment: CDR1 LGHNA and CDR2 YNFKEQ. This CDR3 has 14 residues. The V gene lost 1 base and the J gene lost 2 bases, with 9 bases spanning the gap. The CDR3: CASSQGIGTYEQYF. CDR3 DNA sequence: TGTGCCAGCAGCCAAGGGATAGGGACCTACGAGCAGTACTTC.

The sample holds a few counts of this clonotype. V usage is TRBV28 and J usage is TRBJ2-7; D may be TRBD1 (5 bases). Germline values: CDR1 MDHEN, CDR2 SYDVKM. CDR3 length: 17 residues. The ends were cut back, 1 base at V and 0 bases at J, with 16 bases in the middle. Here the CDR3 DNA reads TGTGCCAGCAGTTTATTGGATGTAGGGGTTAGCTCCTACGAGCAGTACTTC. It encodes CASSLLDVGVSSYEQYF.

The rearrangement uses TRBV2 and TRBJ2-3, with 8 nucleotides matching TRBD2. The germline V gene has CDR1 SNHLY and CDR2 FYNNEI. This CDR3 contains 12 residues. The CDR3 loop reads CASAGGPDTQYF. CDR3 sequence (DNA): TGTGCATCCGCGGGGGGACCAGATACGCAGTATTTT.

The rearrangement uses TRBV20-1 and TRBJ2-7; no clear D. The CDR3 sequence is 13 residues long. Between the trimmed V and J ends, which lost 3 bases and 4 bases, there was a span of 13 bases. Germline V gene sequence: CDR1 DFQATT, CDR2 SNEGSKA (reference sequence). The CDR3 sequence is CSASPVTPYEQYF. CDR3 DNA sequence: TGCAGTGCTAGTCCCGTGACACCATACGAGCAGTACTTC.

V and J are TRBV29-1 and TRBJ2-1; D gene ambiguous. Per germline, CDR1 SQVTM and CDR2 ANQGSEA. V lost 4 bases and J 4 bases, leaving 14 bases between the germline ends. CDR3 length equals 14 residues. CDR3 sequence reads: CSVVAPLGYNEQFF. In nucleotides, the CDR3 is TGCAGCGTTGTAGCACCTCTGGGGTACAATGAGCAGTTCTTC.

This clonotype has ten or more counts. DNA for the CDR3: TGTGCCAGCAGCCCGCCGGGACTAGCGGGGGCAGAGACCCAGTACTTC. Residues: CASSPPGLAGAETQYF. The J gene is TRBJ2-5, the V gene TRBV7-2; 14 nucleotides match TRBD2. The CDR3 has 16 residues. The V segment lost 5 bases and the J segment 4 bases; nucleotides outside the gene matches: 6. Germline V gene data show CDR1 as SGHTA and CDR2 as FQGNSA.

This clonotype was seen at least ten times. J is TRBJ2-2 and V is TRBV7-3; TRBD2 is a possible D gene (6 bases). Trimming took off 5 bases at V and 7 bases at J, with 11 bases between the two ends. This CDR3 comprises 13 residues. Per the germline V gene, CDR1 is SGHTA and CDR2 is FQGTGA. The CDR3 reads CASSAGFLGELFF. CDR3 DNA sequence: TGTGCCAGCAGCGCGGGATTTCTCGGGGAGCTGTTTTTT.

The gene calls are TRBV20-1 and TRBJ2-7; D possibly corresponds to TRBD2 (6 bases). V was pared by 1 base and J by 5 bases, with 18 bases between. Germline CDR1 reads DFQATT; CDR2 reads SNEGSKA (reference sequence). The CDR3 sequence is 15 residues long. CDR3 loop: CSARGPELAVDEQYF. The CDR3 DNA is TGCAGTGCTAGAGGGCCAGAGTTAGCGGTGGACGAGCAGTACTTC.

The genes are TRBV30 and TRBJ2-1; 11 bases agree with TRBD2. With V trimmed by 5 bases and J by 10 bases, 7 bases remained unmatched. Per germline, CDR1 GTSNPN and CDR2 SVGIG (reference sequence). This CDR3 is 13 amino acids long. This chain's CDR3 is CAWSTSGAGEQFF. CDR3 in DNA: TGTGCCTGGTCGACTAGCGGGGCAGGGGAGCAGTTCTTC.

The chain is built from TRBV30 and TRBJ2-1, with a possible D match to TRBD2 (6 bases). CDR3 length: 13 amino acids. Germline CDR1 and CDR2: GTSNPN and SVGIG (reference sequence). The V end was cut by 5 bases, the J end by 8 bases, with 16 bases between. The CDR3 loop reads CAWCFGWGDEQFF. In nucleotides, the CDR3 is TGTGCCTGGTGTTTCGGATGGGGGGATGAGCAGTTCTTC.

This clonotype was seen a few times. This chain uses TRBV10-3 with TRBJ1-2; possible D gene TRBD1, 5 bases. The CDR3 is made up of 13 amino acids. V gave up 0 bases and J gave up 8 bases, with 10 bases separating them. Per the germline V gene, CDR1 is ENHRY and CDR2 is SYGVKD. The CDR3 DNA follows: TGTGCCATCAGTGAGTCGTGGGGGGACGGCTACACCTTC. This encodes CAISESWGDGYTF.

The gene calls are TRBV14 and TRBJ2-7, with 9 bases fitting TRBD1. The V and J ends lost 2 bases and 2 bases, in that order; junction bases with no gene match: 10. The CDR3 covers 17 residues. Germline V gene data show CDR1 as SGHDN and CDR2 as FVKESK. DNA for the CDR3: TGTGCCAGCAGCCAATCCACAGGGGGCCGTTCCGCCTACGAGCAGTACTTC. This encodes CASSQSTGGRSAYEQYF.

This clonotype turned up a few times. The CDR3 DNA reads TGTGCCAGCAGTTTTTCAGAGAAAGTTCTACTAGCCAAAAACATTCAGTACTTC. This encodes CASSFSEKVLLAKNIQYF. The gene calls are TRBV28 and TRBJ2-4; D uncertain. V lost 3 bases, J lost 0 bases, and 18 bases lay in between. CDR1 is MDHEN and CDR2 is SYDVKM in the germline V gene. The length of the CDR3 is 18 residues.